These 8 T cell receptor beta chains originate from one sample sequenced in a study of blood T cell repertoires in COVID-19. The table came from immunoSEQ multiplex PCR; TCRdb's copy has only in-frame clones and leaves some out. The repertoire holds 50,000 to 65,000 clones, with 90% to 95% as singletons. Sequences were obtained from peripheral blood. The origin of the receptors is a middle-aged man with active COVID-19.

The rearrangement links TRBV11-2 to TRBJ2-5; 10 bases fit TRBD1. There are 15 residues in the CDR3. Per the germline V gene, CDR1 is SGHAT and CDR2 is FQNNGV. V gave up 6 bases and J gave up 2 bases; unmatched junction bases: 6. DNA for the CDR3: TGTGCCAGCAGATCCCCGGGACAGGGGCAAGAGACCCAGTACTTC. Translated: CASRSPGQGQETQYF.

The CDR3 sequence is CASGSSQGQGYEQYF. The CDR3 DNA sequence: TGTGCTAGTGGTTCTAGTCAGGGACAGGGCTACGAGCAGTACTTC. The chain joins TRBV12-5 to TRBJ2-7; 9 bases line up with TRBD1. The V gene end was trimmed by 4 bases and the J gene end by 3 bases; junction bases not matched to a gene: 7. The length of the CDR3 is 15 residues. Germline V gene sequence: CDR1 LGHNT, CDR2 FRNRAP.

This chain joins TRBV10-3 and TRBJ2-7, with 10 bases that match TRBD1. With V trimmed by 5 bases and J by 6 bases, 7 bases remained unmatched. Germline CDR1 reads ENHRY; CDR2 reads SYGVKD. The CDR3 totals 14 residues. The CDR3 spells CAISNGQGVFEQYF. As DNA, the CDR3 is TGTGCCATCAGTAACGGACAGGGGGTTTTCGAGCAGTACTTC.

V is TRBV4-3 and J is TRBJ1-2; D is unresolved. The germline V gene has CDR1 LGHNA and CDR2 YSLEER. Trimming cost V 4 bases and J 6 bases, with 15 bases left between them. This CDR3 contains 14 residues. The CDR3 loop is CASSRGGFLDGYTF. CDR3 coding DNA: TGCGCCAGCAGCCGAGGTGGGTTCTTGGATGGCTACACCTTC.

The chain is built from TRBV15 and TRBJ2-1; 7 bases line up with TRBD2. The junction had 0 bases not matched to a gene; V was cut back by 4 bases and J by 0 bases. Germline V gene data show CDR1 as LNHNV and CDR2 as YYDKDF (reference sequence). The CDR3 consists of 14 residues. The CDR3 is CATSIAGSYNEQFF. The DNA of the CDR3 is TGTGCCACCAGCATAGCGGGCTCCTACAATGAGCAGTTCTTC.

This clone was counted once. The chain uses TRBV28 and TRBJ2-7; TRBD2 might be the D (6 bases). Looked up from germline, CDR1 is MDHEN and CDR2 is SYDVKM. Trimming took off 5 bases at V and 2 bases at J, with 13 bases between the two ends. CDR3 length: 14 residues. The CDR3 sequence: CASSILGSTYEQYF. Written as DNA, the CDR3 is TGTGCCAGCAGTATCCTCGGGAGCACCTACGAGCAGTACTTC.

The chain joins TRBV6-2 or TRBV6-3 to TRBJ2-1; D gene ambiguous. V lost 2 bases and J lost 9, with 14 bases in between. CDR1 is MNHEY, CDR2 SVGEGT, per germline. This CDR3 contains 14 residues. For the CDR3, the DNA is TGTGCCAGCAGTTACGTCGGCAGAACGGGTGAGCAGTTCTTC. Translation: CASSYVGRTGEQFF.

The J gene is TRBJ2-1, the V gene TRBV7-8, with TRBD1 matching over 8 bases. After removal of 0 bases from V and 7 bases from J, the junction contained 11 bases not matched to a gene. The length of the CDR3 is 17 residues. Germline V CDR1 and CDR2: SGHVS, FQNEAQ. In nucleotides, the CDR3 is TGTGCCAGCAGCTTAGCCCAGGGGGCAATTAACGGTAATGAGCAGTTCTTC. This codes for CASSLAQGAINGNEQFF.